The clone carrying this T cell receptor (beta chain) was found once. The entry originates in a study of blood T cell repertoires in COVID-19. Study context: From T cells, B-cell-depleted T cells, or PBMCs came the material, which was cDNA or gDNA.

The study assigned cohorts using participant-reported clinical history. Between the trimmed V and J ends, which lost 6 bases and 6 bases, there was a span of 18 bases. The CDR3 has 15 residues. Germline V lookup: CDR1 KGHSH, CDR2 LQKENI. In the authors' methods: Reference gene primers were amplified, and this amplification served to estimate nucleated cell counts. Measured with immunoSEQ multiplex PCR; TCRdb has only the in-frame clones, and not every one. V and J calls and clone size are given by that table; D and trimming were obtained from the DNA. Counted here are 490,000 or so clones, approximately 90% occurring once; the ten biggest clones make up around 8%.

This clonotype originated in a woman aged 55-70 years who had recovered from COVID-19. The chain joins TRBV18 to TRBJ2-4; D perhaps matches TRBD1 (5 bases). The sequenced sample consisted of PBMCs or T cells enriched from blood (not recorded which). CDR3 region: CASSPLPDSTNIQYF. CDR3 bases: TGTGCCAGCTCCCCCTTACCCGACAGTACAAACATTCAGTACTTC.